What follows describes a single TCR beta chain. Its antigen remains unidentified. Germline V gene sequence: CDR1 SGHTA, CDR2 FQGNSA. This CDR3 has 15 residues. The V and J ends lost 2 bases and 7 bases, in that order; junction bases with no gene match: 8. In the source study's methods: The detection floor for productive clonotype frequency was 2.59 x 10-5. Sequencing was performed with immunoSEQ multiplex PCR; in TCRdb, only in-frame clones are kept and a portion is missing. V and J calls and clone size are copied from that table; D and trimming were computed from the DNA. The sample includes roughly 48,000 clones, 70% of them seen just once. The sample originates from a study of STAT5B mutations in CD4+ large granular lymphocyte leukemia. Study outcomes and limitations: Top patient clones used TRBV06 genes more often: 8/27 versus 2/35 in controls.

The chain has TRBV7-2 and TRBJ2-7; 10 positions agree with TRBD2. Material: CD4+ T cells from blood buffy coats. The TCR was taken from a human donor in good health. The CDR3 sequence is CASSLIERGGSEQYF. In nucleotides, the CDR3 is TGTGCCAGCAGCTTAATTGAGCGGGGGGGTAGTGAGCAGTACTTC.